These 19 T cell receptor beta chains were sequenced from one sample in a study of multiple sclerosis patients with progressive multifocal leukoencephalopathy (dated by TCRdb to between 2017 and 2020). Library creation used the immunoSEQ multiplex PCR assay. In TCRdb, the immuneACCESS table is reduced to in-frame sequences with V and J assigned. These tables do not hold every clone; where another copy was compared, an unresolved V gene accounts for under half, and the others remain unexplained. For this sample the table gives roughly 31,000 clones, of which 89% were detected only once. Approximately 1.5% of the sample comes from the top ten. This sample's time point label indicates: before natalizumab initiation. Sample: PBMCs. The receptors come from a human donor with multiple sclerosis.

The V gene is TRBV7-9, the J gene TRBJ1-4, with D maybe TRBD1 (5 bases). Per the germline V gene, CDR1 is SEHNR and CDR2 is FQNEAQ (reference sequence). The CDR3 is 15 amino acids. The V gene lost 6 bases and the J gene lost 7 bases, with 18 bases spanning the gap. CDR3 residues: CASRSGGGVVEKLFF. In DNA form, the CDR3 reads TGTGCCAGCAGATCGGGTGGAGGGGTGGTTGAAAAACTGTTTTTT.

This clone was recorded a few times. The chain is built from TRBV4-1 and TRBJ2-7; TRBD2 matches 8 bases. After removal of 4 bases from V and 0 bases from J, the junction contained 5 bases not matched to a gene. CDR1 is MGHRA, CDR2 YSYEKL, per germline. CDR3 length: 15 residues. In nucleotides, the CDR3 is TGCGCCAGCAGCCCCACTAGCGGAAGCTCCTACGAGCAGTACTTC. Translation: CASSPTSGSSYEQYF.

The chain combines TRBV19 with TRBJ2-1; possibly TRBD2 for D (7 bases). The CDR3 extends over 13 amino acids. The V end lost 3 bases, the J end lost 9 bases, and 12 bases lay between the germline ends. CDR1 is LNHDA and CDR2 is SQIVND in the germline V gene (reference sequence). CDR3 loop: CASSIGEGGEQFF. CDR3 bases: TGTGCCAGTAGTATCGGGGAGGGGGGTGAGCAGTTCTTC.

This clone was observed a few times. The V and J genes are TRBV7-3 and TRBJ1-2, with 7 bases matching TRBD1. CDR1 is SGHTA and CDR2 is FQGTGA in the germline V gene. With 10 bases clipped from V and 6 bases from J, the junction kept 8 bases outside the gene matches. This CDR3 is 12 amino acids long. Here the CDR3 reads CAIRQGGNGYTF. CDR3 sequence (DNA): TGTGCCATCCGACAGGGAGGAAATGGCTACACCTTC. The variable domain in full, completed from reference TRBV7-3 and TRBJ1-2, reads GAGVSQTPSNKVTEKGKYVELRCDPISGHTALYWYRQSLGQGPEFLIYFQGTGAADDSGLPNDRFFAVRPEGSVSTLKIQRTERGDSAVYLCAIRQGGNGYTFGSGTRLTVV.

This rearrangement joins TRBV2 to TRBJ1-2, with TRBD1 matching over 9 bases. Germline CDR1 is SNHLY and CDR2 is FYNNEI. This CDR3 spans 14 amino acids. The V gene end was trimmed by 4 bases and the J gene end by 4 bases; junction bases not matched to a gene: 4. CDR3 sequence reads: CASSVDRGPYGYTF. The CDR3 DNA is TGTGCCAGCAGTGTGGACAGGGGCCCCTATGGCTACACCTTC.

The CDR3 here is CASSQDKNSGANVLTF. CDR3 sequence (DNA): TGTGCCAGCAGCCAAGACAAAAACTCTGGGGCCAACGTCCTGACTTTC. The rearrangement joins TRBV4-2 to TRBJ2-6; D remains ambiguous. Per germline, CDR1 LGHNA and CDR2 YNFKEQ. This CDR3 region has 16 residues. Trimming left V 0 bases short and J 0 bases short, with 6 bases between.

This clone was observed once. The CDR3 sequence: CASLEPLGDYEQYF. CDR3 in DNA: TGTGCCAGCCTTGAACCGTTGGGGGACTACGAGCAGTACTTC. The gene calls are TRBV2 and TRBJ2-7, with D possibly being TRBD1 or TRBD2 (5 bases each). The CDR3 sequence is 14 residues long. Trimming pared 8 bases from V and 3 bases from J, leaving 17 bases between. CDR1 is SNHLY, CDR2 FYNNEI, per germline.

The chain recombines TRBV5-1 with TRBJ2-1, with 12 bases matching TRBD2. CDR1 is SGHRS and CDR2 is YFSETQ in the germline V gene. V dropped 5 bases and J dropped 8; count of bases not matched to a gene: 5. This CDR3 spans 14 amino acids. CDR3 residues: CASSGLAGSHEQFF. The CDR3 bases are TGCGCCAGCAGTGGACTAGCGGGATCTCATGAGCAGTTCTTC.

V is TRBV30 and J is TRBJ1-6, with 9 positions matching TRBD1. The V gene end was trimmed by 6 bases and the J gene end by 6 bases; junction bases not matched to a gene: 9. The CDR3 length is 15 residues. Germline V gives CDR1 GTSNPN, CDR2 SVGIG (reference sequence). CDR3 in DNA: TGTGCCTGCCCGACAGGGGGTGGAGGTAATTCACCCCTCCACTTT. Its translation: CACPTGGGGNSPLHF.

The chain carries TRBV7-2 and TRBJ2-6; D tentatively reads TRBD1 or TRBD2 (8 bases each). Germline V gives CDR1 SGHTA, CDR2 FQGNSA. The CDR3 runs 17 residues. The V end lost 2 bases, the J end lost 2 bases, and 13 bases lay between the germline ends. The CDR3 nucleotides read TGTGCCAGCAGCTTACGGGGGGGACAGGCTGGGGCCAACGTCCTGACTTTC. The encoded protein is CASSLRGGQAGANVLTF.

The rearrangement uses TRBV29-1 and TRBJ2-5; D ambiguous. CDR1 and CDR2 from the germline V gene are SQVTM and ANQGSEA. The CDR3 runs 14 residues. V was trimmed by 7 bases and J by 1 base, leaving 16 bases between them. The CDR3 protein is CSARPRRVQETQYF. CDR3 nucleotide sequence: TGCAGCGCCCGCCCCCGTAGGGTCCAAGAGACCCAGTACTTC.

CDR3 sequence (DNA): TGTGCCAGCAGTTACTCGTCGTCGAATTGGGGAACTGAAGCTTTCTTT. It is translated as CASSYSSSNWGTEAFF. The genes are TRBV6-5 and TRBJ1-1; D gene unclear. The germline gives CDR1 MNHEY, CDR2 SVGAGI. V lost 0 bases to trimming and J lost 5 bases, with 16 bases between them. CDR3 length: 16 amino acids.

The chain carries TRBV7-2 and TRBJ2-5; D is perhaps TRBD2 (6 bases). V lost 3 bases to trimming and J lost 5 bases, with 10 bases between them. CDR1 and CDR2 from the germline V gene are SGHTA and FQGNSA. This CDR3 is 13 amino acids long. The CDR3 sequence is CASSLAGWETQYF. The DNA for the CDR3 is TGTGCCAGCAGCTTGGCGGGGTGGGAGACCCAGTACTTC.

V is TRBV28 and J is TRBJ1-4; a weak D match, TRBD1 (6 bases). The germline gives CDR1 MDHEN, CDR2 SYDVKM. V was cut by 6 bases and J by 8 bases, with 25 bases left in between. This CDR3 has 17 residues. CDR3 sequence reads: CASSLVVSGGRAEKLFF. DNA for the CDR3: TGTGCCAGCAGCCTTGTGGTCTCGGGGGGCAGGGCAGAAAAACTGTTTTTT.

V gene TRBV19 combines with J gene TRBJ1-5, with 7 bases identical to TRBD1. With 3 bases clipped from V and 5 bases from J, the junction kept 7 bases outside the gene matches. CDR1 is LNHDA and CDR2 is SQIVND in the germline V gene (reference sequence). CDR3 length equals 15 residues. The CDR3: CASSIIGGDYQPQHF. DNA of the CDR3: TGTGCCAGTAGTATTATAGGGGGCGATTATCAGCCCCAGCATTTT.

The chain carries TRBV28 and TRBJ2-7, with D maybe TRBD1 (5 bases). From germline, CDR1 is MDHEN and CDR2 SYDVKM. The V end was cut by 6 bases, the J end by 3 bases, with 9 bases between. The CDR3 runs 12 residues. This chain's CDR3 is CASRPDSYEQYF. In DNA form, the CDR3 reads TGTGCCAGCAGACCCGACAGCTACGAGCAGTACTTC.

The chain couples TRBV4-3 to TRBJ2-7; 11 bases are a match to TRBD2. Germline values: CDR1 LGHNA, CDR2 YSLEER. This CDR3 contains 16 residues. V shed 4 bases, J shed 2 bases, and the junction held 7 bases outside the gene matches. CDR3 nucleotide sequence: TGCGCCAGCAGCCCCTCCGGGACTAGCGGAACCTACGAGCAGTACTTC. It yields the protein CASSPSGTSGTYEQYF.

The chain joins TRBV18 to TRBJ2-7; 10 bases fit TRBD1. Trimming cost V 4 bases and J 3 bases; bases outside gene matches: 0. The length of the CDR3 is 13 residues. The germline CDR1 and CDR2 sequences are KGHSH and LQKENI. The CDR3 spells CASSRDRGYEQYF. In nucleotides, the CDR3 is TGTGCCAGCTCACGGGACAGGGGCTACGAGCAGTACTTC.

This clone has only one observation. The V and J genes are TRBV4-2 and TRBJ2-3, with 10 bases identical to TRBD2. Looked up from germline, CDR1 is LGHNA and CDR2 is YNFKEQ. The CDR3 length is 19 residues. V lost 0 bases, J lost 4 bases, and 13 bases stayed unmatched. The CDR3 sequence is CASSQDISSGRLFPDTQYF. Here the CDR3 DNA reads TGTGCCAGCAGCCAAGATATAAGTAGCGGGAGGTTATTCCCAGATACGCAGTATTTT.